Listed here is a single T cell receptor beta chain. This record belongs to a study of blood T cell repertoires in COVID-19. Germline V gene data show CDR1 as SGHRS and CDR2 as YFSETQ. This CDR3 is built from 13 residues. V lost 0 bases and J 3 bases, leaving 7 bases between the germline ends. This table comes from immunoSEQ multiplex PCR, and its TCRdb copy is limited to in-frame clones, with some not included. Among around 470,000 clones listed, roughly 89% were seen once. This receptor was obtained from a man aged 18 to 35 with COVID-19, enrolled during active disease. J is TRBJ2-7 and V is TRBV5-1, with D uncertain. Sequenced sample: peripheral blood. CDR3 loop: CASSLGLVYEQYF. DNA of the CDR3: TGCGCCAGCAGCTTGGGGCTAGTCTACGAGCAGTACTTC.